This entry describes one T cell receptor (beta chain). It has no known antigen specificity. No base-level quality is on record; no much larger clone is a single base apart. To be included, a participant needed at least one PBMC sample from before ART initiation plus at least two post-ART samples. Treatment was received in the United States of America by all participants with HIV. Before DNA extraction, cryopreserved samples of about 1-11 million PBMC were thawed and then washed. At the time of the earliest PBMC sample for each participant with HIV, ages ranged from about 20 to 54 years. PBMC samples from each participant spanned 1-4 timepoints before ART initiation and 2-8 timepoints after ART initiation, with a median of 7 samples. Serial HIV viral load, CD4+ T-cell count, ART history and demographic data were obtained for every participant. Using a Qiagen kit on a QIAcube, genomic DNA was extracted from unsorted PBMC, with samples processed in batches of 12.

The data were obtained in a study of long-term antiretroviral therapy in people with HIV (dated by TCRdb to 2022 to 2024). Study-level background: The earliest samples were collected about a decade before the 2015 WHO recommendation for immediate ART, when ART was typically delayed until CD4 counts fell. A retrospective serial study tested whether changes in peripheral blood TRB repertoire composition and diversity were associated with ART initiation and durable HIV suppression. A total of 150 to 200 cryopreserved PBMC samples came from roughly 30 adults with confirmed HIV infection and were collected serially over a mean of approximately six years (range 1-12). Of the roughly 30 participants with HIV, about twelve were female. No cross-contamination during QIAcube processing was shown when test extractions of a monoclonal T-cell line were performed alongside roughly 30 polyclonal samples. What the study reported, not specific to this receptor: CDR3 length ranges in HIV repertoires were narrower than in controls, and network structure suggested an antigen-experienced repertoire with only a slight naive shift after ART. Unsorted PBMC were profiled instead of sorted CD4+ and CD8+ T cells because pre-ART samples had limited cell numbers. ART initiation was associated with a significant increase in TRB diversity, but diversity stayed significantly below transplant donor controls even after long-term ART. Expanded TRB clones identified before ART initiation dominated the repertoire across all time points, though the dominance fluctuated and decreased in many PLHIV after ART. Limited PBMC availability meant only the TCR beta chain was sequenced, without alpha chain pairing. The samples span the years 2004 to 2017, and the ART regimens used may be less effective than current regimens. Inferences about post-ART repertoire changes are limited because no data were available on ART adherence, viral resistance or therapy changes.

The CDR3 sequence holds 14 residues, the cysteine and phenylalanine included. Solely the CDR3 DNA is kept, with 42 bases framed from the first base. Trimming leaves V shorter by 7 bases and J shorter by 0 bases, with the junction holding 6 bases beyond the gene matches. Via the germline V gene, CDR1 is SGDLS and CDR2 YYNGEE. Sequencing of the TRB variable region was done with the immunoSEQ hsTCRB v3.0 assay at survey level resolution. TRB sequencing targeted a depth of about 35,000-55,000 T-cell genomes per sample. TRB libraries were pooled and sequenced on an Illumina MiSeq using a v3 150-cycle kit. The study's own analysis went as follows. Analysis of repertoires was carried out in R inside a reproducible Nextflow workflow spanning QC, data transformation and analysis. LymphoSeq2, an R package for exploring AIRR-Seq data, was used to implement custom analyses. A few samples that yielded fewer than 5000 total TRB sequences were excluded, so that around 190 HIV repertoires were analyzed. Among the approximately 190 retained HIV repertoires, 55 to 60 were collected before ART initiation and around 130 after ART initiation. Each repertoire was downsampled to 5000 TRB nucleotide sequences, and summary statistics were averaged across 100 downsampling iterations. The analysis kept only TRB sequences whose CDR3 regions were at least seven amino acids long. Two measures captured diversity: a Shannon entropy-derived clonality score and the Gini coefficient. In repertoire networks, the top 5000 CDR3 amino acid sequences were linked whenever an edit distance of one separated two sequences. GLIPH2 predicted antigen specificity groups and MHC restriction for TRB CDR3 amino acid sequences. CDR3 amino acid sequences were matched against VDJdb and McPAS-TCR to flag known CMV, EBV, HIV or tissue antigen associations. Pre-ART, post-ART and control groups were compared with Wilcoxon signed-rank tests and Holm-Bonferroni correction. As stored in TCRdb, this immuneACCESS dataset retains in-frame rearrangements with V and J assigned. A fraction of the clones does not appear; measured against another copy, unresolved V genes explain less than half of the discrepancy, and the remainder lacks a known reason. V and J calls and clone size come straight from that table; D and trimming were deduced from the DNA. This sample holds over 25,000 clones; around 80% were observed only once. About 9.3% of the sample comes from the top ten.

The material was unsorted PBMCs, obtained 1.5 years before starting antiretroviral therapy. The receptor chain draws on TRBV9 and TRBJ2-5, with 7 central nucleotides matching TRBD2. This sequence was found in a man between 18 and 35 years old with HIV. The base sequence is TGTGCCAGCGGGGCGGGAGCCGACCAAGAGACCCAGTACTTC. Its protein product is CASGAGADQETQYF.